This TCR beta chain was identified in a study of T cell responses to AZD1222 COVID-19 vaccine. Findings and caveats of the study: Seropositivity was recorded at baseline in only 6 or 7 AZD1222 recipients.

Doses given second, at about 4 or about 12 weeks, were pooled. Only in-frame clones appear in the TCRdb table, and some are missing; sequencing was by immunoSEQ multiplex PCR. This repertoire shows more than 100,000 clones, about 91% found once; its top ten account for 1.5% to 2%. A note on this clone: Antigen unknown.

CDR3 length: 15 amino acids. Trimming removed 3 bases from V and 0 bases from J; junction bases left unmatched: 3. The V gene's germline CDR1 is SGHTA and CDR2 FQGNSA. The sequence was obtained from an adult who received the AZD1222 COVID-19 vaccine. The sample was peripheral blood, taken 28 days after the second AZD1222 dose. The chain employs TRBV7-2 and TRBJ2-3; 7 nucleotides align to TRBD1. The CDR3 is CASSLTGFSTDTQYF. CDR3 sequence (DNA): TGTGCCAGCAGCTTGACAGGGTTCAGCACAGATACGCAGTATTTT.